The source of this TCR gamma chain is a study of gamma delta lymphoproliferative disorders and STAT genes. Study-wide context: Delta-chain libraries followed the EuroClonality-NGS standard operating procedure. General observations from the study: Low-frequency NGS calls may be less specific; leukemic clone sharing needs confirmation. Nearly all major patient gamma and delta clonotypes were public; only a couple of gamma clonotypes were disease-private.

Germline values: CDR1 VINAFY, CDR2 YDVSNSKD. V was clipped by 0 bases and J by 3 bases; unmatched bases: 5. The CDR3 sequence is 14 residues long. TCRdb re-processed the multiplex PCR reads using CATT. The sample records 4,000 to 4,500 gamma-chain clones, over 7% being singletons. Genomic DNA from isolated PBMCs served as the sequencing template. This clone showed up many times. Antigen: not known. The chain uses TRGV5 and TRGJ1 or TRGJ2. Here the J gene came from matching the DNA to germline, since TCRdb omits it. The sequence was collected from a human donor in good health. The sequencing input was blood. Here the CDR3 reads CATWDRRIYYKKLF. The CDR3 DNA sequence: TGTGCCACCTGGGACAGGCGAATTTATTATAAGAAACTCTTT.